Listed below are T cell receptor beta chains from one sample, sequenced in a study of beta chain features in type 1 diabetes. The table came from immunoSEQ multiplex PCR; TCRdb's copy has only in-frame clones and leaves some out. Among 850,000 to 900,000 clones listed, roughly 15% were seen once. Material: naive CD4+ T cells from blood. All receptors derive from a woman aged 18 to 35 in good health. The CDR3 runs from the conserved cysteine through the conserved F or W. The D gene is left open where the match is weak. Size is stated for part of the rows, as once, few or many counts, or as a class when the clone is expanded.

d_call	v_call	clone_size	j_call	cdr3_aa	cdr3_nt
NA	TRBV5-6	NA	TRBJ1-6	CASSLASPGSPLHF	TGTGCCAGCAGCTTGGCTTCCCCAGGTTCACCCCTCCACTTT
NA	TRBV27	NA	TRBJ1-2	CASRLEGSYGYTF	TGTGCCAGCAGGCTCGAAGGGTCCTATGGCTACACCTTC
NA	TRBV5-1	few	TRBJ2-1	CASSYDLASYNEQFF	TGCGCCAGCAGCTACGACCTAGCCTCCTACAATGAGCAGTTCTTC
NA	TRBV25-1	NA	TRBJ2-3	CASSSQDVTLLNF	TGTGCCAGCAGTTCCCAGGACGTGACTCTCCTGAATTTT
NA	TRBV7-2	NA	TRBJ2-2	CASSLGGRSNTGELFF	TGTGCCAGCAGCTTGGGTGGGAGGTCCAACACCGGGGAGCTGTTTTTT
TRBD1	TRBV7-3	NA	TRBJ2-3	CASSPPGQGNGPAQDTQYF	TGTGCCAGCAGCCCACCGGGACAGGGGAATGGTCCGGCCCAAGATACGCAGTATTTT
NA	TRBV19	NA	TRBJ1-2	CASSGSDRNYGYTF	TGTGCCAGCTCAGGGTCGGACAGAAACTATGGCTACACCTTC
NA	TRBV7-3	NA	TRBJ2-2	CASSLPPAGELFF	TGTGCCAGCAGCCTGCCTCCCGCCGGGGAGCTGTTTTTT
NA	TRBV6-6	NA	TRBJ2-7	CASSYPPDGSSYEQYF	TGTGCCAGCAGTTACCCACCCGACGGCAGCTCCTACGAGCAGTACTTC
NA	TRBV10-3	few	TRBJ2-7	CAISDRTYEQYF	TGTGCCATCAGTGACAGAACCTACGAGCAGTACTTC
TRBD1	TRBV4-2	NA	TRBJ1-4	CASSLGTGLEKLFF	TGTGCCAGCAGTCTGGGGACAGGTTTGGAAAAACTGTTTTTT
NA	TRBV7-8	NA	TRBJ2-3	CASSFSRDTDTQYF	TGTGCCAGCAGCTTTAGTCGGGACACAGATACGCAGTATTTT
NA	TRBV5-4	few	TRBJ2-1	CASSLFAGSSHNEQFF	TGTGCCAGCAGCTTGTTCGCGGGGAGCAGTCACAATGAGCAGTTCTTC
NA	TRBV7-2	few	TRBJ2-3	CASSLLRGRADTDTQYF	TGTGCCAGCAGCCTCCTACGTGGGCGGGCGGACACAGATACGCAGTATTTT
TRBD1	TRBV6-1	few	TRBJ1-1	CASSSQGARDTEAFF	TGTGCCAGCAGCTCGCAGGGGGCGCGGGATACTGAAGCTTTCTTT
NA	TRBV7-6	few	TRBJ1-4	CASSQPGGRDEKLFF	TGTGCCAGCAGCCAACCGGGTGGACGGGATGAAAAACTGTTTTTT